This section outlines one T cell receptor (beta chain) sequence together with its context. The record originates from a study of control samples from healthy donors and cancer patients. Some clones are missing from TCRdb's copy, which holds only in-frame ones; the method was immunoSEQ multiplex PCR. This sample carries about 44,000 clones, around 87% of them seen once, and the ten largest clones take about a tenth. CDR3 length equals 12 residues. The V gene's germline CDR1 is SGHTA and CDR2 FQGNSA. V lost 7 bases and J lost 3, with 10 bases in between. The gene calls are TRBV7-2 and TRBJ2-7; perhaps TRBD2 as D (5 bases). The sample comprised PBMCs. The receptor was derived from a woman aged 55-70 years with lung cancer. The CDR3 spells CASKEGSYEQYF. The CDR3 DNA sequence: TGTGCCAGCAAAGAGGGCAGCTACGAGCAGTACTTC.